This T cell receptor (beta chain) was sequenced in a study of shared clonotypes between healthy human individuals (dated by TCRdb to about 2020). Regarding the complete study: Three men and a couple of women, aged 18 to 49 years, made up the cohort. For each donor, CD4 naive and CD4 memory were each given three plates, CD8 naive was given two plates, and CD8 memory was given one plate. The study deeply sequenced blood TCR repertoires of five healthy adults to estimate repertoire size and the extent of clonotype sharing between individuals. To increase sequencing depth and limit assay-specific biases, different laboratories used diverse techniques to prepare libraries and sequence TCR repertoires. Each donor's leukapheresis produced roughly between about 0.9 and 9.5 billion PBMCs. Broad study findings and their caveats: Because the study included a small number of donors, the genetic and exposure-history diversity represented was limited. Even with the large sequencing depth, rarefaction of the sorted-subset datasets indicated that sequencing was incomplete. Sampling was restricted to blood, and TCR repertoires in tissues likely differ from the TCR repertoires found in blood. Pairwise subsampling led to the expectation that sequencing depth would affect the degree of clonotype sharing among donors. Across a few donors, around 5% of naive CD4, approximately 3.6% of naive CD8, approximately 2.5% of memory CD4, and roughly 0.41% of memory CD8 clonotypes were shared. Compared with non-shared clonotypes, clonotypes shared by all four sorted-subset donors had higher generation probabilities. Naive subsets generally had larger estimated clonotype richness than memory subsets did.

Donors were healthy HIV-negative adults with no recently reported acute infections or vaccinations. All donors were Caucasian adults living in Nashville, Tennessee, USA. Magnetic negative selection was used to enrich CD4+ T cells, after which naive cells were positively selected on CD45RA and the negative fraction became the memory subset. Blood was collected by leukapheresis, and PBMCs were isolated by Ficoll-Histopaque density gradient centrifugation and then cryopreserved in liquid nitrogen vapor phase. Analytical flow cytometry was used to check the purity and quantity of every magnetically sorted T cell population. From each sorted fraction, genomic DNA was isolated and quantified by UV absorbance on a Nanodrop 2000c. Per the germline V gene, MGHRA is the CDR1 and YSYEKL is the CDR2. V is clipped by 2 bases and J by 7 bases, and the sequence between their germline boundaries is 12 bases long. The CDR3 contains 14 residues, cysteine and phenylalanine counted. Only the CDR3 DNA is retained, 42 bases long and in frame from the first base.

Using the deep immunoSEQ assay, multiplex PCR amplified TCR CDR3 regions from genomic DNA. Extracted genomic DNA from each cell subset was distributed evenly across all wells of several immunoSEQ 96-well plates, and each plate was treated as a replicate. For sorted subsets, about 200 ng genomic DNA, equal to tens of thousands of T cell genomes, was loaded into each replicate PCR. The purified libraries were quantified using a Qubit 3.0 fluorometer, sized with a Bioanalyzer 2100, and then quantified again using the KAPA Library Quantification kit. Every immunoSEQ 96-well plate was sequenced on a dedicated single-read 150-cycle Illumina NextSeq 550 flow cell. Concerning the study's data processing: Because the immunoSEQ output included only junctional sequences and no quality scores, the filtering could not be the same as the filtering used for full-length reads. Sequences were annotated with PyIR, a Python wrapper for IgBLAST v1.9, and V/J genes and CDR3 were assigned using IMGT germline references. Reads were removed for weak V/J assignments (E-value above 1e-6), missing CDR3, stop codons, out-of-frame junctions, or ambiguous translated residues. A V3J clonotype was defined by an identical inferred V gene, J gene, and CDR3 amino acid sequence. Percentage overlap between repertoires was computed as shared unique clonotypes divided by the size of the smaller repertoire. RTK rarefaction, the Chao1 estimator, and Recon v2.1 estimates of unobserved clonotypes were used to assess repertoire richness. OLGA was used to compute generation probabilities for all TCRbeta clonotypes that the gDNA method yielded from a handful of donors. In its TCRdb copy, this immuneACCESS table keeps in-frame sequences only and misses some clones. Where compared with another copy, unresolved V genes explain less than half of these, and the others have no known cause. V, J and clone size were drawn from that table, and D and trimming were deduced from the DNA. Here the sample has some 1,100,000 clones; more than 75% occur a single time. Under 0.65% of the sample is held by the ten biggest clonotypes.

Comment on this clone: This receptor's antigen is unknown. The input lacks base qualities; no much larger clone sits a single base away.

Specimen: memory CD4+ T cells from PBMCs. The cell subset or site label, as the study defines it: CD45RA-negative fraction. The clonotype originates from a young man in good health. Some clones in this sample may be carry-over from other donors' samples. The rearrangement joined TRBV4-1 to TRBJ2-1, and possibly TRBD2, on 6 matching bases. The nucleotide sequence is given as TGCGCCAGCAGCCAACAACCGGGACTGAATGAGCAGTTCTTC. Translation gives CASSQQPGLNEQFF.